The 15 T cell receptor beta chains reported below all come from one sample, sequenced in a study of T cells in Graves' hyperthyroidism and ophthalmopathy. RNA transcripts served as the template for amplifying TCR beta CDR3 regions. Primed by the HTBI set, a first-round RT-PCR was run on the TCR CDR3. MiXCR was run by TCRdb on the multiplex PCR reads, yielding one entry per CDR3 protein. The data show 500,000 to 750,000 distinct CDR3 sequences, with about half seen just once and approximately 7.5% held by the top ten. Material: peripheral blood or thyroid tissue (not recorded which). These receptors all come from a woman younger than 30 with Graves' hyperthyroidism.

The J gene is TRBJ1-1, the V gene TRBV29-1; D remains unclear. Germline values: CDR1 SQVTM, CDR2 ANQGSEA. This CDR3 region has 11 residues. Written as DNA, the CDR3 is TGCAGTCTTCACCGACGAACTGAAGCTTTCTTT. Translation: CSLHRRTEAFF.

The chain has TRBV6-1 and TRBJ2-7; TRBD2 matches 11 bases. J was trimmed by 3 bases and V by 5 bases; bases with no gene match: 9. The CDR3 runs to 16 residues. Germline V gene sequence: CDR1 MNHNS, CDR2 SASEGT. CDR3 loop: CASSPRSGTSGYEQYF. The DNA for the CDR3 is TGTGCCAGCAGTCCCCGCTCCGGGACTAGCGGCTACGAGCAGTACTTC.

The CDR3 here is CTRESTGKETQYF. The CDR3 DNA reads TGTACTAGAGAATCCACAGGGAAAGAGACCCAGTACTTC. The V call is TRBV25-1, the J call TRBJ2-5; TRBD1 is a possible D gene (6 bases). Germline CDR1 is MGHDK and CDR2 is SYGVNS. CDR3 size: 13 residues.

This clonotype was observed at least ten times. The chain joins TRBV15 to TRBJ1-2; 7 nucleotides line up with TRBD1. Losses at the gene ends were 0 bases for V and 2 bases for J; bases not matched to a gene: 6. Germline V gene data show CDR1 as LNHNV and CDR2 as YYDKDF (reference sequence). The CDR3 runs 16 residues. CDR3 residues: CATSRDLAGGNYGYTF. The CDR3, as DNA: TGTGCCACCAGCAGAGATCTGGCAGGGGGAAACTATGGCTACACCTTC.

This clonotype was counted at least ten times. The rearrangement links TRBV5-4 to TRBJ2-7; TRBD2 aligns across 8 bases. Trimming removed 4 bases from V and 3 bases from J; junction bases left unmatched: 6. Germline CDR1 SGHNT, CDR2 YYREEE (reference sequence). The CDR3 length is 14 residues. The CDR3 region has the DNA TGTGCCAGCAGCCAAAGGGGACTAGTCTACGAGCAGTACTTC. Its protein product is CASSQRGLVYEQYF.

Of note for this clonotype: Since no conserved phenylalanine or tryptophan closes the CDR3, a read error is the likely cause. No DNA is shown, since the ends of the CDR3 on it are uncertain; the CDR3 is the one TCRdb lists. The chain combines TRBV7-3 with TRBJ1-4; the DNA was not compared with TRBD1, the D call given in the table. Counting both end residues, the CDR3 totals 9 amino acids. The germline V gene has CDR1 SGHTA and CDR2 FQGTGA. The chain's CDR3 is CASSLSGTG.

This rearrangement joins TRBV5-1 to TRBJ2-1; 7 bases match TRBD2. CDR1 is SGHRS, CDR2 YFSETQ, per germline. This CDR3 has 13 residues. Unmatched junction bases numbered 2, after V lost 0 bases and J lost 8 bases. CDR3 nucleotides: TGCGCCAGCAGCTTGGGGGAGGGCCATGAGCAGTTCTTC. Amino acid sequence: CASSLGEGHEQFF.

This clonotype has just a few counts. V is TRBV5-1 and J is TRBJ2-5; possible D gene TRBD1, 5 bases. The CDR3 sequence is 13 residues long. Germline CDR1 reads SGHRS; CDR2 reads YFSETQ. Trimming took 5 bases from V and 2 from J, leaving 10 bases between them. The CDR3 region is CASRNRNQETQYF. As DNA, the CDR3 is TGCGCCAGCAGAAACAGGAATCAAGAGACCCAGTACTTC.

This CDR3 is CSQAQGNGANVLTF. The DNA for the CDR3 is TGCAGCCAAGCTCAGGGAAATGGGGCCAACGTCCTGACTTTC. The rearrangement uses TRBV29-1 and TRBJ2-6; possible D gene TRBD1, 5 bases. Germline CDR1 SQVTM, CDR2 ANQGSEA. Trimming pared 8 bases from V and 3 bases from J, leaving 14 bases between. The CDR3 runs 14 residues. Looking up the rest from reference TRBV29-1 and TRBJ2-6 gives the full variable domain: SAVISQKPSRDICQRGTSLTIQCQVDSQVTMMFWYRQQPGQSLTLIATANQGSEATYESGFVIDKFPISRPNLTFSTLTVSNMSPEDSSIYLCSQAQGNGANVLTFGAGSRLTVL.

This chain connects TRBV29-1 to TRBJ2-7; D call uncertain. This CDR3 comprises 14 residues. Trimming removed 1 base at V and 3 bases at J, with 13 bases between. Germline CDR1 and CDR2: SQVTM and ANQGSEA. The CDR3 sequence: CSVEVQARDYEQYF. The DNA for the CDR3 is TGCAGCGTTGAAGTCCAGGCCCGAGACTACGAGCAGTACTTC.

The CDR3 region is CSARGGSWTQHF. CDR3 nucleotide sequence: TGCAGTGCTAGAGGGGGGAGTTGGACCCAGCATTTT. V is TRBV20-1 and J is TRBJ1-5, with TRBD1 as a possible D gene (5 bases). V shed 1 base and J shed 11 bases, with 12 bases lying between them. This CDR3 spans 12 amino acids. Germline values: CDR1 DFQATT, CDR2 SNEGSKA (reference sequence).

This clonotype was counted many times. The chain has TRBV20-1 and TRBJ1-6, with 10 bases lining up with TRBD1. The germline CDR1 and CDR2 sequences are DFQATT and SNEGSKA (reference sequence). The CDR3 loop spans 15 amino acids. V was pared by 7 bases and J by 7 bases, with 10 bases of the junction left unmatched. This CDR3 is CSGGLKGQGNSPLHF. DNA of the CDR3: TGCAGTGGGGGCCTAAAGGGACAGGGGAATTCACCCCTCCACTTT.

This clonotype was counted many times. V and J are TRBV7-3 and TRBJ2-6; no reliable D call. CDR3 length equals 14 residues. V was trimmed by 3 bases and J by 2 bases, leaving 5 bases between them. The germline gives CDR1 SGHTA, CDR2 FQGTGA. The CDR3 loop reads CASSFGTGANVLTF. The CDR3 DNA reads as TGTGCCAGCAGCTTTGGGACTGGGGCCAACGTCCTGACTTTC.

This clonotype occurred many times. CDR3 nucleotides: TGTGCCAGCAGTGTGGGACAGGGGGTTAAGGAGCCCCAGCATTTT. As protein: CASSVGQGVKEPQHF. This chain uses TRBV6-1 with TRBJ1-5, with 11 nucleotides matching TRBD1. This CDR3 comprises 15 residues. Germline-derived CDR1 and CDR2 are MNHNS and SASEGT. The trim removed 4 bases at V and 8 bases at J, leaving 7 bases unmatched.

There are many counts of this clonotype. The rearrangement links TRBV29-1 to TRBJ1-1; D not resolved. CDR1 is SQVTM and CDR2 is ANQGSEA in the germline V gene. Trimming removed 3 bases from V and 0 bases from J, with 2 bases in between. This CDR3 contains 11 residues. CDR3 nucleotide sequence: TGCAGCGTTGATGTGAACACTGAAGCTTTCTTT. Its translation: CSVDVNTEAFF.